Here is one TCR beta chain with its context. This clone showed up just a few times. Which antigen it targets is not known. Per-nucleotide qualities are absent, and no much larger clonotype sits a single base away. The immunoSEQ Assay, a bias-controlled multiplex PCR, was used to amplify TCRbeta CDR3 regions from genomic DNA. As for the original processing: Nucleated cell counts per sample were estimated from amplification of reference gene primers within the assay. Sequence reads were collapsed and filtered to measure the absolute abundance of every unique TCRbeta CDR3 rearrangement. For each sample, productive Simpson clonality was calculated as the square root of Simpson's diversity index across productive rearrangements. Drawn from immuneACCESS, this table holds only the in-frame rearrangements with V and J called that TCRdb kept. Clones are partly lost; checked studies trace under half to an unresolved V gene and leave the rest unexplained. V and J calls and clone size are given by that table; D and trimming were obtained from the DNA. The sample records a few hundred thousand clones, around 90% of which are singletons. Jointly, the top ten make up less than 3.5% of the sample.

This sample is drawn from a study of blood T cell repertoires in COVID-19 (dated by TCRdb to 2018 to 2020). The study in broad terms: Collaborator samples came from the United States, Italy and Spain and covered acute and convalescent phases of COVID-19. The material from the prospective study consisted of cDNA or gDNA derived from T cells, B-cell-depleted T cells, or PBMCs. Subjects who had been exposed to COVID-19, were actively infected with it, or had recovered from it provided the deeply sampled blood TCRbeta repertoires that made up the dataset. The repertoires were released in a freely available public database meant as a resource for research on the immune response to SARS-CoV-2. The samples were drawn from two sources: the first 160 participants of the ongoing ImmuneRACE study, and 1,254 subjects contributed by 6 global collaborators. The sample metadata nearly always contained a de-identified subject ID, COVID-19 status, age in years and sex. Where available, HLA class I and class II types were obtained from metadata supplied by the sample provider rather than from assay-based typing.

Summary of the overall study and its limitations: How much clinical and demographic metadata was included differed by source and by participant, and the metadata was provided uncurated.

Each collaborating institution followed its own protocols to collect whole blood in K2EDTA tubes. For TCRbeta analysis, collaborators shipped samples in one of three forms: frozen whole blood, isolated PBMCs, or DNA extracted from either of those sample types. V is cut back by 7 bases and J by 3 bases, with 10 bases in the junction unmatched. The germline V gene sets CDR1 to SGHDT and CDR2 to YYEEEE. The CDR3 contains 14 residues, cysteine and phenylalanine counted. The retained sequence is limited to the CDR3, 42 bases, with the frame set at the first base. In this chain, TRBV5-6 is recombined with TRBJ2-7; TRBD1 agrees with 7 junctional bases. This TCR was recovered from a human donor in a cohort sampled during active COVID-19. The specimen sequenced was peripheral blood. CDR3 reads: CASQVGQRVYEQYF. The DNA sequence is TGTGCCAGCCAAGTGGGACAGAGAGTCTACGAGCAGTACTTC.